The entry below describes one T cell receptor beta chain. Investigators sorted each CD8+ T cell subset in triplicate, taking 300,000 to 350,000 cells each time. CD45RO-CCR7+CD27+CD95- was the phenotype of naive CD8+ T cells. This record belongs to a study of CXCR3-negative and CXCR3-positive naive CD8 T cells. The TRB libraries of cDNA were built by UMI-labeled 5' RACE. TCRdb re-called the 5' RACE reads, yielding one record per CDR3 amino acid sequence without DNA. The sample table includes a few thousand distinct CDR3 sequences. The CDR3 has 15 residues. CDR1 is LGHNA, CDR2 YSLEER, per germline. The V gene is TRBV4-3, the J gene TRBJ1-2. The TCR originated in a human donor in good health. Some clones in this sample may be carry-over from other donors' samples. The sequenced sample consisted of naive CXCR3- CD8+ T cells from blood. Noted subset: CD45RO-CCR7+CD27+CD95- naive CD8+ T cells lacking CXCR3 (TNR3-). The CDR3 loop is CASSPSNPGYDGYTF.